This TCR beta chain appears in the sequencing data of a study of CD8 T cells in ankylosing spondylitis (dated by TCRdb to 2015 to 2018). General notes on the study: To find TCR variants linked to disease, the study profiled T cell receptor beta repertoires in ankylosing spondylitis patients and healthy donors. The full study cohort comprised approximately 23 ankylosing spondylitis patients and 85 to 120 healthy donors. Samples of peripheral blood were taken, and for ankylosing spondylitis patients, synovial fluid was collected as well. What the study reported, not specific to this receptor: In peripheral blood, the disease-linked clones were found at relatively low frequencies and had a CD8+ phenotype. Some motif variants had previously been reported in the synovial fluid and blood of reactive arthritis patients, which suggests shared mechanisms of disease initiation. The disease-linked clones were reported as significantly enriched in matched synovial fluid samples from ankylosing spondylitis patients. A TCR beta motif made up of several highly homologous amino acid variants appeared to be characteristic of blood from ankylosing spondylitis patients.

Sequencer: Illumina HiSeq 2500. Quantitative 5'-RACE with molecular barcodes was used to prepare TCR beta libraries. Under the source paper's analysis protocol: To identify disease-linked TCR variants, a new computational method was used, one built on a probabilistic model of VDJ rearrangement. Clones were called with MiXCR by TCRdb after fastp trimmed the public reads at Q25, and only in-frame beta chains were retained. A single entry per CDR3 protein holds the most common genes and DNA from its merged rows. The V and J calls were not made by the authors but by TCRdb's processing. A total of 130,000 or so distinct CDR3 sequences appear in this sample, 6% to 8.5% of them only once. The ten largest clones add up to 12% of the sample. This clonotype has ten or more counts. This clone's antigen is unknown. No much larger clonotype is one base removed from it; base qualities were not supplied. From cysteine to phenylalanine, the CDR3 is 14 amino acids long. Kept here is only the CDR3 DNA, which spans 42 bases and is read in frame from base 1. Looking up the germline V gene (reference sequence) yields CDR1 DFQATT and CDR2 SNEGSKA. V is pruned by 2 bases and J by 8 bases, leaving 8 bases of the junction without a gene match.

The sequenced material came from blood, either unsorted or a sorted T cell fraction (not recorded which). The clonotype was recovered from a male donor with ankylosing spondylitis or in good health (not recorded which). The chain is made from TRBV20-1 and TRBJ2-2; 7 bases in between match TRBD2. The nucleotide sequence is given as TGCAGTGCTAGACAAAGCGGGATCAGGGGGGAGCTGTTTTTT. Its amino acids are CSARQSGIRGELFF.